The 9 T cell receptor beta chains listed next were all sequenced from one sample in a study of blood T cell repertoires in COVID-19 (dated by TCRdb to about 2020). The library relied on the immunoSEQ multiplex PCR assay. This immuneACCESS table, as held by TCRdb, lists in-frame sequences with V and J called but not all clones. Of the missing ones, under half trace to an unresolved V gene in checked studies; the others have no known cause. Recorded for this sample are 250,000 or so clones; approximately 90% of them occurred a single time. The ten biggest clones cover 2.5% to 3% of the sample. The sequencing sample was made of PBMCs or T cells enriched from blood (not recorded which). The receptor source for this set is a man between 35 and 55 years old who had been exposed to COVID-19.

This clone was observed a few times. The genes are TRBV5-1 and TRBJ2-6, with 8 bases fitting TRBD2. This CDR3 region has 17 residues. Germline lookup yields CDR1 SGHRS and CDR2 YFSETQ. The trim removed 4 bases at V and 0 bases at J, leaving 6 bases unmatched. The CDR3 DNA is TGCGCCAGCAGCCATAGCGGGGTAACCTCTGGGGCCAACGTCCTGACTTTC. Residues: CASSHSGVTSGANVLTF.

This sequence joins TRBV4-1 and TRBJ1-6, with D uncertain. This CDR3 region has 13 residues. From germline, CDR1 is MGHRA and CDR2 YSYEKL. V lost 0 bases and J 8 bases, leaving 5 bases between the germline ends. DNA for the CDR3: TGCGCCAGCAGCCAAGAGTCGTATTCACCCCTCCACTTT. Protein: CASSQESYSPLHF.

V and J are TRBV5-4 and TRBJ2-7; D is perhaps TRBD1 (6 bases). This CDR3 region has 15 residues. The germline CDR1 and CDR2 sequences are SGHNT and YYREEE (reference sequence). Trimming took off 0 bases at V and 7 bases at J, with 17 bases between the two ends. The CDR3 is CASSLDETGPLEQYF. The CDR3 DNA follows: TGTGCCAGCAGCTTGGACGAGACAGGTCCCTTAGAGCAGTACTTC.

This clone was counted a few times. The rearrangement joins TRBV4-2 to TRBJ2-1; D uncertain. The germline V gene encodes CDR1 LGHNA and CDR2 YNFKEQ. The CDR3 is made up of 14 amino acids. Trimming cost V 1 base and J 7 bases, with 11 bases left between them. CDR3 coding DNA: TGTGCCAGCAGCCAAGGTTTAGAGGTTAATGAGCAGTTCTTC. Amino acid sequence: CASSQGLEVNEQFF.

This chain uses TRBV14 with TRBJ1-1; D gene unclear. The V gene lost 3 bases and the J gene lost 6 bases, with 11 bases spanning the gap. In germline, CDR1 is SGHDN, CDR2 FVKESK. This CDR3 is 13 amino acids long. CDR3 nucleotide sequence: TGTGCCAGCAGCCAGATCTTAAACTCTGAAGCTTTCTTT. Its protein product is CASSQILNSEAFF. Looking up the rest from reference TRBV14 and TRBJ1-1 gives the full variable domain: EAGVTQFPSHSVIEKGQTVTLRCDPISGHDNLYWYRRVMGKEIKFLLHFVKESKQDESGMPNNRFLAERTGGTYSTLKVQPAELEDSGVYFCASSQILNSEAFFGQGTRLTVV.

The chain combines TRBV28 with TRBJ1-6; the match to TRBD1 covers 9 bases. From germline, CDR1 is MDHEN and CDR2 SYDVKM. V was pared by 4 bases and J by 9 bases, with 7 bases of the junction left unmatched. The CDR3 contains 15 residues. As DNA, the CDR3 is TGTGCCAGCAGTTCGCCGGGACAGGGCCTTTCACCCCTCCACTTT. Amino acid sequence: CASSSPGQGLSPLHF.

CDR3 DNA sequence: TGTGCCAGCAGCGTGGACAGGGGAAAAAACATTCAGTACTTC. It is translated as CASSVDRGKNIQYF. V gene TRBV7-2 combines with J gene TRBJ2-4, with 9 bases fitting TRBD1. V lost 5 bases to trimming and J lost 4 bases; unmatched junction nucleotides: 3. Per the germline V gene, CDR1 is SGHTA and CDR2 is FQGNSA. CDR3 size: 14 residues. Looking up the rest from reference TRBV7-2 and TRBJ2-4 gives the full variable domain: GAGVSQSPSNKVTEKGKDVELRCDPISGHTALYWYRQSLGQGLEFLIYFQGNSAPDKSGLPSDRFSAERTGGSVSTLTIQRTQQEDSAVYLCASSVDRGKNIQYFGAGTRLSVL.

The chain links TRBV9 to TRBJ2-7; 7 bases align to TRBD1. The CDR3 is 18 amino acids. With V trimmed by 4 bases and J by 0 bases, 16 bases remained unmatched. The germline V gene encodes CDR1 SGDLS and CDR2 YYNGEE. As DNA, the CDR3 is TGTGCCAGCAGCTCTAACCGGGACAGCGATTCCAGCTCCTACGAGCAGTACTTC. As protein: CASSSNRDSDSSSYEQYF.

In nucleotides, the CDR3 is TGTGCCCGCCGCCGGGGCGGACTCGCGGGCGGGGGGGCCACCGGGGAGCTGTTTTTT. Translation gives CARRRGGLAGGGATGELFF. The V gene is TRBV3-1 (or the pseudogene TRBV3-2), the J gene TRBJ2-2; TRBD2 matches at 9 bases. The CDR3 length is 19 residues. Unmatched junction bases numbered 23, after V lost 11 bases and J lost 4 bases. The V gene's germline CDR1 is LGHDT and CDR2 YNNKEL (reference sequence).